This paragraph covers one T cell receptor beta chain sequence. Different DNA sequences within this sample yield the same CDR3. The assay was immunoSEQ multiplex PCR, and TCRdb's table has in-frame clones only and misses some. The sample includes around 1.5 million clones, nearly 99% of them seen just once. This specimen comes from a study of shared clonotypes between healthy human individuals. Study information: CD8 memory received one plate per donor, CD8 naive two, CD4 memory three and CD4 naive three.

This clonotype was sampled from a man aged 30 to 39 in good health. Sequenced sample: naive CD4+ T cells sorted from blood. Subset of the sample: CD45RA+ positively selected.

CDR3 in DNA: TGTGCCAGCAGCCCACATAGCGGGTTGTCCTACAATGAGCAGTTCTTC. This gives the protein CASSPHSGLSYNEQFF. This chain joins TRBV14 and TRBJ2-1, with 7 bases aligning to TRBD2. The CDR3 totals 16 residues. J gave up 1 base and V 4 bases, and 7 bases lay outside the gene matches. Germline V CDR1 and CDR2: SGHDN, FVKESK.